This T cell receptor (beta chain) is from a study of blood T cell repertoires in COVID-19. At the level of the study: Sites across the United States, Italy and Spain contributed samples from acute and convalescent COVID-19. PBMCs, B-cell-depleted T cells, or T cells provided the cDNA or gDNA that made up the material.

This CDR3 is built from 16 residues. Germline-derived CDR1 and CDR2 are MNHEY and SVGAGI. V lost 0 bases and J lost 8; bases outside the gene matches: 7. Original handling: Researchers report that nucleated cell counts were estimated from reference gene primer amplification. Assay used: immunoSEQ multiplex PCR; TCRdb lists only in-frame clones, some missing. V and J calls and clone size come straight from that table; D and trimming were deduced from the DNA. The sample carries about 250,000 clones, approximately 90% recorded once. The chain recombines TRBV6-5 with TRBJ2-1; 10 nucleotides agree with TRBD2. The sample was peripheral blood. This clonotype originated in a woman aged 25-40 years with active or convalescent COVID-19. CDR3 amino acids: CASSYSQDSGGDEQFF. CDR3 nucleotide sequence: TGTGCCAGCAGTTACTCCCAGGACAGCGGGGGGGATGAGCAGTTCTTC.